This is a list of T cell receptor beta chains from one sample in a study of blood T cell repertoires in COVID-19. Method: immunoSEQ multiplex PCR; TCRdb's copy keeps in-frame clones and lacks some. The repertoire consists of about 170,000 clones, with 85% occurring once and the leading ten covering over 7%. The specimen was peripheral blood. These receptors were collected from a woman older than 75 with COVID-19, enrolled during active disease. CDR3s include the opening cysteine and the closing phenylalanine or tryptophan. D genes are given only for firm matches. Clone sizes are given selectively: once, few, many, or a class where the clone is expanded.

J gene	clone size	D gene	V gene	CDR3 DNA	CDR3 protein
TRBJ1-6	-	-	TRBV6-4	TGTGCCAGCAGTGACTCGATGGCAGGTGGTGGGTCACCCCTCCACTTT	CASSDSMAGGGSPLHF
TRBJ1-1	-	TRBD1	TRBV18	TGTGCCAGCTCCGCGGGACAGGGTTTTACTGAAGCTTTCTTT	CASSAGQGFTEAFF
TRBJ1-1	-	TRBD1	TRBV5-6	TGTGCCAGCAGCACTGACAGGGGCCGGGGCACTGAAGCTTTCTTT	CASSTDRGRGTEAFF
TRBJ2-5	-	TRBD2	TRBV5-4	TGTGCCAGCAGCTTGGAGCCGACTAGCGGTACCTGGGGGCCAGAGACCCAGTACTTC	CASSLEPTSGTWGPETQYF
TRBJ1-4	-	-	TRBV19	TGTGCCAGTGCTCAGACCCCCGGGAATGAAAAACTGTTTTTT	CASAQTPGNEKLFF
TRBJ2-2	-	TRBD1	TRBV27	TGTGCCAGCAGTTTGGCCGGGGCAGGGGGCAACGGGGAGCTGTTTTTT	CASSLAGAGGNGELFF
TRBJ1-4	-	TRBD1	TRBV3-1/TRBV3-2	TGTGCCAGCAGCCAAGTGTTGACAGGGAGAAATGAAAAACTGTTTTTT	CASSQVLTGRNEKLFF
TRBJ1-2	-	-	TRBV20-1	TGCAGTGCTAGTCGAAATGCGAAGGGGTCCACCTTC	CSASRNAKGSTF
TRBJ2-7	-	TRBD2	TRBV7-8	TGTGCCAGCAGCCTTAGAGAACTAGCGGGCTACGAGCAGTACTTC	CASSLRELAGYEQYF
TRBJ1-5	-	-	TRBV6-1	TGTGCCAGCAGTGAAGCGCTTCACCGGCGGGTGGGCCAGCCCCAGCATTTT	CASSEALHRRVGQPQHF
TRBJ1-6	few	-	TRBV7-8	TGTGCCAGCAGCTTAGCCGGGACAACGACGGGTTCACCCCTCCACTTT	CASSLAGTTTGSPLHF
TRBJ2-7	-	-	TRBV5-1	TGCGCCAGCAGCTTGGGGGTGGACAGCTCCTACGAGCAGTACTTC	CASSLGVDSSYEQYF
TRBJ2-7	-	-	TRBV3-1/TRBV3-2	TGTGCCAGCAGCCGAGTAGAGGAGCAGTACTTC	CASSRVEEQYF
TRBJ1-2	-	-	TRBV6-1	TGTGCCAGCAGTGAGCTGAGGGAGGGATCGGCTAACTATGGCTACACCTTC	CASSELREGSANYGYTF
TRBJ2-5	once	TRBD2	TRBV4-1	TGCGCCCGCAGCCAAGACCGGGGGGGGGCCCAGTACTTC	CARSQDRGGAQYF
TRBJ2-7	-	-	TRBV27	TGTGCCAGCGGGCGACAACCCCCTTACGAGCAGTACTTC	CASGRQPPYEQYF
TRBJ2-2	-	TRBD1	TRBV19	TGTGCCAGTATCGCCGAGGACAGGAGTACCGGGGAGCTGTTTTTT	CASIAEDRSTGELFF